This TCR beta chain came from a study of blood T cell repertoires in COVID-19. In the study overall: There were acute and convalescent COVID-19 samples, and they came from the United States, Italy and Spain. PBMCs, B-cell-depleted T cells, or T cells were the source of the cDNA or gDNA that made up the material.

The CDR3 is 14 amino acids. V shed 10 bases and J 7 bases; nucleotides not matched to a gene: 12. The V gene's germline CDR1 is LNHDA and CDR2 SQIVND (reference sequence). The authors' processing: Researchers report that nucleated cell counts were estimated from reference gene primer amplification. Clones were read by immunoSEQ multiplex PCR, and TCRdb kept only the in-frame ones, dropping some. V and J calls and clone size are those listed in that table; D and trimming were worked out from the DNA. The profile shows 68,000 or so clones, approximately 79% of them singletons. The sequence came from a woman in her 50s with acute or convalescent COVID-19. The sequenced sample was peripheral blood. V usage is TRBV19 and J usage is TRBJ2-5; TRBD2 matches at 10 bases. The CDR3 protein is CATSKREGEGTQYF. In DNA form, the CDR3 reads TGTGCCACGTCCAAGCGGGAGGGAGAGGGGACCCAGTACTTC.